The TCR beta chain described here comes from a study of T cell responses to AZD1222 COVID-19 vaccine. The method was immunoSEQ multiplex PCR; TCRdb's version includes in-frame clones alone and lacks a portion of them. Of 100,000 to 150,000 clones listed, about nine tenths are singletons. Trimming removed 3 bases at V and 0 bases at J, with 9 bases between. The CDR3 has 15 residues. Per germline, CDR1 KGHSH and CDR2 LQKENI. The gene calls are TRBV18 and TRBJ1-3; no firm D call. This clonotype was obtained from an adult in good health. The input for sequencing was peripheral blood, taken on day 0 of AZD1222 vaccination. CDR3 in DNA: TGTGCCAGCTCACCGACCCTCAACTCTGGAAACACCATATATTTT. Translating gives CASSPTLNSGNTIYF.